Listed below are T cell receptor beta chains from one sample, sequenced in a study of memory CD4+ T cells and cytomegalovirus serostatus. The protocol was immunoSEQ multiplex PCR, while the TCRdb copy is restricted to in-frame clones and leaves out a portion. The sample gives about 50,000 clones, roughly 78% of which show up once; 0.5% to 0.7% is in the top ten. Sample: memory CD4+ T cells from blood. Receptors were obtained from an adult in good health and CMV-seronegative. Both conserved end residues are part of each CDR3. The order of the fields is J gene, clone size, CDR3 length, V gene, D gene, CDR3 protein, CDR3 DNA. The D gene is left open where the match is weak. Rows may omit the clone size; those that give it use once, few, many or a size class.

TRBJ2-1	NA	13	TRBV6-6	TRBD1	CASSRDSYNEQFF	TGTGCCAGCAGCCGGGACAGTTACAATGAGCAGTTCTTC
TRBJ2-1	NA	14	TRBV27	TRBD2	CASSGLAGRNEQFF	TGTGCCAGCTCGGGACTAGCGGGACGCAATGAGCAGTTCTTC
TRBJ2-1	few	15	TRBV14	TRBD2	CASSQDPSGYNEQFF	TGTGCCAGCAGCCAAGATCCTAGCGGTTACAATGAGCAGTTCTTC
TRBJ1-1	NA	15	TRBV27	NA	CASRVGWQRNTEAFF	TGTGCCAGCAGGGTCGGTTGGCAGCGGAACACTGAAGCTTTCTTT
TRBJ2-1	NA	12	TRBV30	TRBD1	CAWATGAREQFF	TGTGCCTGGGCTACAGGGGCTCGTGAGCAGTTCTTC
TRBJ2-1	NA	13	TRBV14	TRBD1	CASQGQTYNEQFF	TGTGCCAGCCAGGGACAGACGTACAATGAGCAGTTCTTC
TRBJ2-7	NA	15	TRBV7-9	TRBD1	CASSLGRGGPYEQYF	TGTGCCAGCAGCTTAGGAAGAGGGGGCCCCTACGAGCAGTACTTC
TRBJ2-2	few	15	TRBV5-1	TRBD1	CASSFNRGNTGELFF	TGCGCCAGCAGCTTTAACAGGGGGAACACCGGGGAGCTGTTTTTT
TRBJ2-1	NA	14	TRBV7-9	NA	CASSLAGSHNEQFF	TGTGCCAGCAGCTTAGCGGGAAGTCACAATGAGCAGTTCTTC
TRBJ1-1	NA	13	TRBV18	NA	CASLADLNTEAFF	TGTGCCAGCCTGGCGGATTTGAACACTGAAGCTTTCTTT
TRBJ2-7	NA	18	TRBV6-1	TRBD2	CASSDELAGGFSSYEQYF	TGTGCCAGCAGTGATGAACTAGCGGGAGGATTTAGCTCCTACGAGCAGTACTTC
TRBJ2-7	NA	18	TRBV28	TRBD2	CASSSGDWPSDLSYEQYF	TGTGCCAGCAGTAGCGGGGACTGGCCTAGCGACCTCTCCTACGAGCAGTACTTC
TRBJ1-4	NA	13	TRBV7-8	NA	CASSPREGGKLFF	TGTGCCAGCAGCCCAAGGGAGGGGGGAAAACTGTTTTTT
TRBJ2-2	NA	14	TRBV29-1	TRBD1	CSVAGRGQGGELFF	TGCAGCGTTGCGGGCAGGGGGCAAGGCGGGGAGCTGTTTTTT
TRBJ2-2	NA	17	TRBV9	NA	CASSAEWAATNTGELFF	TGTGCCAGCAGCGCCGAGTGGGCAGCAACGAACACCGGGGAGCTGTTTTTT
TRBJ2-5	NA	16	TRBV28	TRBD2	CASSFPGTSGRETQYF	TGTGCCAGCAGTTTTCCCGGGACTAGCGGTCGGGAGACCCAGTACTTC
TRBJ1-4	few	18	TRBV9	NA	CASSTGLFKVSANEKLFF	TGTGCCAGCAGCACAGGGTTGTTTAAGGTTTCGGCTAATGAAAAACTGTTTTTT
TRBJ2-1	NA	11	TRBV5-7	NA	CASSLQAEQFF	TGTGCCAGCAGCTTACAGGCTGAGCAGTTCTTC
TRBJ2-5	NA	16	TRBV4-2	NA	CASSQAAGTASKTQYF	TGTGCCAGCAGCCAAGCAGCCGGGACCGCTAGCAAGACCCAGTACTTC
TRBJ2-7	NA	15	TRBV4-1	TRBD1	CASSQEGAGGLEQYF	TGCGCCAGCAGCCAAGAGGGGGCAGGGGGTCTCGAGCAGTACTTC
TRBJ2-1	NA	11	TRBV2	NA	CASSTFGEQFF	TGTGCCAGCAGTACGTTTGGTGAGCAGTTCTTC
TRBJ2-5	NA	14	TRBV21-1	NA	CASSKVPIQETQYF	TGTGCCAGCAGCAAAGTTCCGATCCAAGAGACCCAGTACTTC
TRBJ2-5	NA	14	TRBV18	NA	CASSPWGNQETQYF	TGTGCCAGCTCACCTTGGGGGAACCAAGAGACCCAGTACTTC
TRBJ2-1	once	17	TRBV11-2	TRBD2	CASSLESGLALYNEQFF	TGTGCCAGCAGCTTAGAGTCAGGACTAGCCCTATACAATGAGCAGTTCTTC
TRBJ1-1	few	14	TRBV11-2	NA	CASSLVRGGTEAFF	TGTGCCAGCAGCTTAGTCAGGGGAGGCACTGAAGCTTTCTTT
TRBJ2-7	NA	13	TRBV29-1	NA	CSVERDGPGEQYF	TGCAGCGTTGAACGTGACGGCCCCGGCGAGCAGTACTTC
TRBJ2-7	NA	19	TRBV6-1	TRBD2	CASSEAPVVAGGSSYEQYF	TGTGCCAGCAGTGAAGCGCCGGTGGTAGCGGGAGGCTCCTCCTACGAGCAGTACTTC
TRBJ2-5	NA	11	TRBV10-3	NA	CAMLLAETQYF	TGTGCCATGTTATTGGCGGAGACCCAGTACTTC
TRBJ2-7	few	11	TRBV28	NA	CASSSLYEQYF	TGTGCCAGCAGTTCGCTCTACGAGCAGTACTTC
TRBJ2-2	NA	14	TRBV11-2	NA	CASSSNVVVGELFF	TGTGCCAGCAGCTCGAATGTGGTGGTCGGGGAGCTGTTTTTT
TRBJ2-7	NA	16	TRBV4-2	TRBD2	CASSQVISGISYEQYF	TGTGCCAGCAGCCAAGTGATTAGCGGGATTTCCTACGAGCAGTACTTC
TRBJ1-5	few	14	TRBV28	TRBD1	CASSPGQARQPQHF	TGTGCCAGCAGCCCGGGACAGGCTCGTCAGCCCCAGCATTTT
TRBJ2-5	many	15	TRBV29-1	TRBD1	CSVEAGTGAGETQYF	TGCAGCGTTGAAGCTGGGACAGGGGCGGGTGAGACCCAGTACTTC
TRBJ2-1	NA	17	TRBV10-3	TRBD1	CAISESGQGIGKAEQFF	TGTGCCATCAGTGAGTCAGGACAGGGAATTGGGAAAGCTGAGCAGTTCTTC
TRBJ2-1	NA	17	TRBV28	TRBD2	CASSPITSAGVRNEQFF	TGTGCCAGCAGTCCAATCACTAGCGCGGGAGTTAGGAATGAGCAGTTCTTC
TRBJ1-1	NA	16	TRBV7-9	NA	CASSLEGGRRNTEAFF	TGTGCCAGCAGCTTAGAGGGGGGCAGGAGGAACACTGAAGCTTTCTTT
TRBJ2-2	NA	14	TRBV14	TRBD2	CASSQAGLAGELFF	TGTGCCAGCAGCCAAGCCGGACTAGCCGGGGAGCTGTTTTTT
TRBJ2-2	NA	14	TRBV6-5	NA	CASSPRTATGELFF	TGTGCCAGCAGTCCTCGGACTGCCACCGGGGAGCTGTTTTTT
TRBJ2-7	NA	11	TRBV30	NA	CAWSVHYEQYF	TGTGCCTGGAGTGTACACTACGAGCAGTACTTC
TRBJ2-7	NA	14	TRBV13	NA	CASSPRGNTYEQYF	TGTGCCAGCAGCCCCCGGGGGAATACCTACGAGCAGTACTTC
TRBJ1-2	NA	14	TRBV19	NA	CASSRDGLNYGYTF	TGTGCCAGTAGTAGAGACGGACTAAACTATGGCTACACCTTC
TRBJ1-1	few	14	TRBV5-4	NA	CASSSAMGDTEAFF	TGTGCCAGCAGTTCGGCAATGGGAGACACTGAAGCTTTCTTT